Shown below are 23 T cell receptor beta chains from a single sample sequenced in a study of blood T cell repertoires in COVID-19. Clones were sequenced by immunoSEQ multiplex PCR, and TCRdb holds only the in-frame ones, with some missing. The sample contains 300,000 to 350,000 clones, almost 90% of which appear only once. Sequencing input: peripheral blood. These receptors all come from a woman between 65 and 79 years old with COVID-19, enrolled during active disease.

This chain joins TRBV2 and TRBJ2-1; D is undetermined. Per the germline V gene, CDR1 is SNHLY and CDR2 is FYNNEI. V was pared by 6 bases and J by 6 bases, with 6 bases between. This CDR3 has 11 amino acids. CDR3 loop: CASRISNEQFF. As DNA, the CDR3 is TGTGCCAGCAGAATCTCCAATGAGCAGTTCTTC.

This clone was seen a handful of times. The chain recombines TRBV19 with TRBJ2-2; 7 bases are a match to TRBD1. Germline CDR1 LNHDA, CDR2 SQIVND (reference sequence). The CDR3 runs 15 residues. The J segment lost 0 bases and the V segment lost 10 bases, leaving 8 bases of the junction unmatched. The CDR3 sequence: CATTAGTANTGELFF. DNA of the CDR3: TGTGCCACTACAGCCGGGACAGCGAACACCGGGGAGCTGTTTTTT.

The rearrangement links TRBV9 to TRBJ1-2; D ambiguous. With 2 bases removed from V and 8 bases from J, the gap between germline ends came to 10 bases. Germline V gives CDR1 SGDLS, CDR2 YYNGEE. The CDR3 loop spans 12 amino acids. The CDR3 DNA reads TGTGCCAGCAGCGTTCGAAGCAGGGGCTACACCTTC. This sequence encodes CASSVRSRGYTF. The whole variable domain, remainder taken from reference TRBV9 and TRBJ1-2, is DSGVTQTPKHLITATGQRVTLRCSPRSGDLSVYWYQQSLDQGLQFLIQYYNGEERAKGNILERFSAQQFPDLHSELNLSSLELGDSALYFCASSVRSRGYTFGSGTRLTVV.

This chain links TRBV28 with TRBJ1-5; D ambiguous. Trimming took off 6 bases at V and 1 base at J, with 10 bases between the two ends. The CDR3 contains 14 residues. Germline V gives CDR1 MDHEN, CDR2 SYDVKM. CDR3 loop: CASRQRRSNQPQHF. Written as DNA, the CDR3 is TGTGCCAGCAGACAACGGAGGAGCAATCAGCCCCAGCATTTT.

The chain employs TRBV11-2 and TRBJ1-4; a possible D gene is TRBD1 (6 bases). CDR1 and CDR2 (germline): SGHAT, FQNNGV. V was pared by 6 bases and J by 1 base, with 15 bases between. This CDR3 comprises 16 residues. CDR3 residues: CASSYVGGRTNEKLFF. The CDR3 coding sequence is TGTGCCAGCAGTTACGTAGGGGGTCGAACTAATGAAAAACTGTTTTTT.

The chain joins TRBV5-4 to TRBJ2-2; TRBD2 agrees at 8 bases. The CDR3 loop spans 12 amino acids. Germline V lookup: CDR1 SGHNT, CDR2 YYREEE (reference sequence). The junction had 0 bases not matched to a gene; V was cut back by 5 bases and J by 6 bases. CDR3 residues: CASRGLAGELFF. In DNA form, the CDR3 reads TGTGCCAGCAGGGGACTAGCCGGGGAGCTGTTTTTT.

CDR3 DNA: TGTGCCAGCAGACCCACTAGCGGGGGGAACACCGGGGAGCTGTTTTTT. Protein: CASRPTSGGNTGELFF. The V call is TRBV2, the J call TRBJ2-2, with 11 bases lining up with TRBD2. Germline assignment: CDR1 SNHLY and CDR2 FYNNEI. V was pared by 6 bases and J by 1 base, with 4 bases of the junction left unmatched. The CDR3 contains 16 residues.

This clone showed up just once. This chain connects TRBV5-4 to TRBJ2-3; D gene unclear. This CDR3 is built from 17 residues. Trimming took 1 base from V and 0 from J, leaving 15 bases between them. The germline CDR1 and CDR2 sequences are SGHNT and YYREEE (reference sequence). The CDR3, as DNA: TGTGCCAGCAGCTTGCGGCCAGCTATAGCTAGCACAGATACGCAGTATTTT. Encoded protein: CASSLRPAIASTDTQYF.

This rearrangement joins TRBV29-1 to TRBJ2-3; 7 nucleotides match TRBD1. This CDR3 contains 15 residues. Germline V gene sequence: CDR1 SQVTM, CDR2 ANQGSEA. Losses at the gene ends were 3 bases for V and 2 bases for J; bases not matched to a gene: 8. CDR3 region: CSVEAFTGATDTQYF. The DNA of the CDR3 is TGCAGCGTTGAGGCCTTCACAGGGGCCACAGATACGCAGTATTTT.

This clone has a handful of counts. The CDR3 reads CAISGRQLQGTEAFF. CDR3 bases: TGTGCCATCAGTGGCCGACAGCTACAGGGCACTGAAGCTTTCTTT. The chain combines TRBV10-3 with TRBJ1-1; TRBD1 is a possible D gene (6 bases). V lost 4 bases to trimming and J lost 4 bases, with 16 bases between them. CDR3 size: 15 residues. Germline V gene lookup returns CDR1 ENHRY and CDR2 SYGVKD.

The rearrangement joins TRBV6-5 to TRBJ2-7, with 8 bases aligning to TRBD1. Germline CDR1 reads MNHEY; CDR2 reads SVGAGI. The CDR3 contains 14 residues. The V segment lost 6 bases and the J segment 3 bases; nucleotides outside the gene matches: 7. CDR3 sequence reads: CASRRTGKVYEQYF. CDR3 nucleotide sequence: TGTGCCAGCAGACGGACAGGGAAAGTCTACGAGCAGTACTTC.

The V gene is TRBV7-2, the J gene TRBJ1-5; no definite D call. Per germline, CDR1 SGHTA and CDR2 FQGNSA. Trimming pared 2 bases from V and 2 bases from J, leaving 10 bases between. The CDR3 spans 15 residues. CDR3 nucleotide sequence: TGTGCCAGCAGCTTATCCGGGTTCGGCAATCAGCCCCAGCATTTT. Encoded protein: CASSLSGFGNQPQHF. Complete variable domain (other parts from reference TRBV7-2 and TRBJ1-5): GAGVSQSPSNKVTEKGKDVELRCDPISGHTALYWYRQSLGQGLEFLIYFQGNSAPDKSGLPSDRFSAERTGGSVSTLTIQRTQQEDSAVYLCASSLSGFGNQPQHFGDGTRLSIL.

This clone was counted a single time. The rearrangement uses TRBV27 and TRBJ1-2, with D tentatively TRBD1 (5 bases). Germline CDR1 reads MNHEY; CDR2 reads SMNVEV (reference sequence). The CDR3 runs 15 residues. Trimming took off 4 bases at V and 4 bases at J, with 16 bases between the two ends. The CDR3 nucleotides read TGTGCCAGCAGTTCCTGGACATTGCCGTTCTATGGCTACACCTTC. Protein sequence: CASSSWTLPFYGYTF.

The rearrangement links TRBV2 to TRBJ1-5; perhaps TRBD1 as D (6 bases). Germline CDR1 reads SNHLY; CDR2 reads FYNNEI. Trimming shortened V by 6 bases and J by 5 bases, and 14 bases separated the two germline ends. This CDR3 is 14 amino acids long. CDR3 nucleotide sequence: TGTGCCAGCAGCCCACGAGACAGGTATCAGCCCCAGCATTTT. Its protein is CASSPRDRYQPQHF. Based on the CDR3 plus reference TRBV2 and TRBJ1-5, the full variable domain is EPEVTQTPSHQVTQMGQEVILRCVPISNHLYFYWYRQILGQKVEFLVSFYNNEISEKSEIFDDQFSVERPDGSNFTLKIRSTKLEDSAMYFCASSPRDRYQPQHFGDGTRLSIL.

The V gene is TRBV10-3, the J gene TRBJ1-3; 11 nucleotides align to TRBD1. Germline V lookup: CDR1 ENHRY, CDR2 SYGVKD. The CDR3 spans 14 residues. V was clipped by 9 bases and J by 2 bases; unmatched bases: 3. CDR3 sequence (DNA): TGTGCCATACGGACAGGGGGCGCTGGAAACACCATATATTTT. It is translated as CAIRTGGAGNTIYF.

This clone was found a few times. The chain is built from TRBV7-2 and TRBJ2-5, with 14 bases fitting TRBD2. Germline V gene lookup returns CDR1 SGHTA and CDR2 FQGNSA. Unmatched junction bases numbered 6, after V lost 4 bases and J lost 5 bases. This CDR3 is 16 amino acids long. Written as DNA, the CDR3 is TGTGCCAGCAGCTCTCGACTAGCGGGGGGGCGGGAGACCCAGTACTTC. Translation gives CASSSRLAGGRETQYF.

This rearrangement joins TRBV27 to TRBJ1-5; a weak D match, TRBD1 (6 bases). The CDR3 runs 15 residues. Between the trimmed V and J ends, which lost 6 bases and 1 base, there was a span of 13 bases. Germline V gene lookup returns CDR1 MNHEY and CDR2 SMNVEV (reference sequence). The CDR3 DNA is TGTGCCAGCAGGGCGCAGGGGATGAGCAATCAGCCCCAGCATTTT. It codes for CASRAQGMSNQPQHF.

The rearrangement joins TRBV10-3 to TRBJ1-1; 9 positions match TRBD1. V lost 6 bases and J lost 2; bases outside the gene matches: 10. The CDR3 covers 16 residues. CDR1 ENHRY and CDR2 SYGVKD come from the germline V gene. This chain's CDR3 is CAISGTGGGFNTEAFF. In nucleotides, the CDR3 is TGTGCCATCAGCGGTACAGGGGGCGGGTTTAACACTGAAGCTTTCTTT.

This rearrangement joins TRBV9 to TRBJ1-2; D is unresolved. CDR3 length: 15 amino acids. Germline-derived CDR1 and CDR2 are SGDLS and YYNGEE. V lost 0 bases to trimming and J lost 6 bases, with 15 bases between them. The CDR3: CASSVATYLGDGYTF. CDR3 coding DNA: TGTGCCAGCAGCGTAGCTACATATCTCGGGGATGGCTACACCTTC.

CDR3 DNA sequence: TGTGCCATCAGTGGGTGGACAGGTCTAAGCGGCTACACCTTC. Translated, it gives CAISGWTGLSGYTF. V and J are TRBV10-3 and TRBJ1-2, with 7 positions matching TRBD1. Germline loops: CDR1 ENHRY, CDR2 SYGVKD. The CDR3 runs 14 residues. J lost 8 bases, V lost 4 bases, and 10 bases had no gene match.

The CDR3 spells CASSKTQGRQPAKAFF. CDR3 in DNA: TGTGCCAGCAGCAAAACCCAGGGGAGACAACCTGCCAAAGCTTTCTTT. This rearrangement joins TRBV21-1 to TRBJ1-1; no DNA check was done on the table's D call, TRBD1. TRBV21-1 constitutes a pseudogene. This CDR3 region has 16 residues.

The CDR3 here is CASSYRDRGGNTQYF. CDR3 in DNA: TGTGCCAGCAGTTACCGGGACAGGGGAGGGAATACGCAGTATTTT. The chain recombines TRBV6-5 with TRBJ2-3, with 10 bases aligning to TRBD1. With V trimmed by 2 bases and J by 7 bases, 6 bases remained unmatched. The CDR3 consists of 15 residues. Germline CDR1 MNHEY, CDR2 SVGAGI.

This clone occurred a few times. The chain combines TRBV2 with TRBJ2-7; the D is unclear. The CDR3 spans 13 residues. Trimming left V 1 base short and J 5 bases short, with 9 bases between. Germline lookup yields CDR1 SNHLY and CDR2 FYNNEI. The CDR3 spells CASSEVSRNEQYF. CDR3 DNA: TGTGCCAGCAGTGAAGTCTCTAGAAACGAGCAGTACTTC.